The next 28 T cell receptor beta chains were all read from a single sample in a study of cytomegalovirus exposure and HLA in healthy donors (dated by TCRdb to 2015 to 2018). Library method: the immunoSEQ multiplex PCR assay. For the multiplex PCR, a mixture combining 60 forward primers for TCR Vbeta segments and 13 reverse primers for TCR Jbeta segments was used. Here the immuneACCESS table is served through TCRdb, limited to in-frame sequences with V and J called. Missing clones are a known gap in these copies; in checked studies unresolved V genes cover under half, and the rest lacks a known reason. The sample data list 160,000 or so clones, and 60% to 85% of these were observed just once. Approximately 3.1% of the sample comes from the top ten. Sequencing used PBMCs. These TCRs come from a woman in her thirties or forties in good health and CMV-seronegative.

This clone was recorded a few times. J is TRBJ2-6 and V is TRBV28; weak D call: TRBD2 (6 bases). From germline, CDR1 is MDHEN and CDR2 SYDVKM. This CDR3 contains 17 residues. V lost 2 bases, J lost 0 bases, and 11 bases lay in between. Here the CDR3 reads CASSLKGLSSGANVLTF. The CDR3 bases are TGTGCCAGCAGTTTAAAGGGACTGAGCTCTGGGGCCAACGTCCTGACTTTC.

V usage is TRBV19 and J usage is TRBJ1-6, with D uncertain. Germline assignment: CDR1 LNHDA and CDR2 SQIVND (reference sequence). The V end lost 6 bases, the J end lost 4 bases, and 19 bases lay between the germline ends. The CDR3 totals 17 residues. CDR3 in DNA: TGTGCCAGTAGCTTCACGAGTGCGGGGTCGTATAATTCACCCCTCCACTTT. Translation: CASSFTSAGSYNSPLHF.

There are a few counts of this clone. The chain joins TRBV5-1 to TRBJ2-2; perhaps TRBD1 as D (6 bases). CDR1 is SGHRS, CDR2 YFSETQ, per germline. This CDR3 has 15 residues. V was trimmed by 0 bases and J by 7 bases, leaving 13 bases between them. Here the CDR3 DNA reads TGCGCCAGCAGCTTGGCTGGGGGCGAAGGCGGGGAGCTGTTTTTT. This encodes CASSLAGGEGGELFF. Using reference TRBV5-1 and TRBJ2-2 for the parts outside the CDR3, the full variable domain is KAGVTQTPRYLIKTRGQQVTLSCSPISGHRSVSWYQQTPGQGLQFLFEYFSETQRNKGNFPGRFSGRQFSNSRSEMNVSTLELGDSALYLCASSLAGGEGGELFFGEGSRLTVL.

The J gene is TRBJ2-3, the V gene TRBV13; 12 bases match TRBD2. CDR1 is PRHDT and CDR2 is FYEKMQ in the germline V gene (reference sequence). Unmatched junction bases numbered 3, after V lost 2 bases and J lost 3 bases. There are 16 residues in the CDR3. The CDR3, as DNA: TGTGCCAGCAGCTTACCTAGCGGGGGGGGAACAGATACGCAGTATTTT. This encodes CASSLPSGGGTDTQYF.

CDR3 in amino acids: CATSLWARRVNLRDTQYF. The CDR3 region has the DNA TGTGCCACCTCACTTTGGGCCCGGCGGGTGAACCTAAGGGATACGCAGTATTTT. This chain uses TRBV5-6 with TRBJ2-3, with D possibly matching TRBD2 (5 bases). CDR3 length: 18 amino acids. Trimming removed 9 bases at V and 6 bases at J, with 32 bases between. The V gene's germline CDR1 is SGHDT and CDR2 YYEEEE.

The table lists this clone with a few counts. This chain joins TRBV6-4 and TRBJ1-5; 7 bases are a match to TRBD1. The CDR3 runs to 13 residues. V shed 6 bases, J shed 7 bases, and the junction held 6 bases outside the gene matches. Per germline, CDR1 MRHNA and CDR2 SNTAGT. CDR3 bases: TGTGCCAGCAGCATGACAGGGAACCAGCCCCAGCATTTT. It is translated as CASSMTGNQPQHF.

As DNA, the CDR3 is TGTGCCAGCAGTTTACGCATCCGGGGCTACGAGCAGTACTTC. This codes for CASSLRIRGYEQYF. The rearrangement links TRBV27 to TRBJ2-7, with a possible D match to TRBD2 (5 bases). The CDR3 is 14 amino acids. Trimming took 2 bases from V and 3 from J, leaving 11 bases between them. Germline CDR1 and CDR2: MNHEY and SMNVEV (reference sequence).

The chain combines TRBV11-2 with TRBJ2-2; weak D call: TRBD1 (6 bases). There are 15 residues in the CDR3. Germline V gene data show CDR1 as SGHAT and CDR2 as FQNNGV. The germline V and J ends were trimmed by 5 bases and 4 bases, with 14 bases remaining between them. Here the CDR3 DNA reads TGTGCCAGCAGCCCAGGGGCGTGGGCCACCGGGGAGCTGTTTTTT. Its translation is CASSPGAWATGELFF.

The chain joins TRBV11-3 to TRBJ2-3; TRBD2 is a possible D gene (6 bases). The CDR3 spans 17 residues. Between the trimmed V and J ends, which lost 4 bases and 2 bases, there was a span of 19 bases. Looked up from germline, CDR1 is SGHNT and CDR2 is YENEEA. CDR3 nucleotide sequence: TGTGCCAGCAGCTCCGGGAACGCGGGGCCCACCACAGATACGCAGTATTTT. The encoded protein is CASSSGNAGPTTDTQYF.

This chain connects TRBV7-2 to TRBJ2-4; tentative D call: TRBD1 (6 bases). This CDR3 is built from 19 residues. Trimming removed 1 base from V and 0 bases from J, with 19 bases in between. Germline V gives CDR1 SGHTA, CDR2 FQGNSA. CDR3 bases: TGTGCCAGCAGCTTAGTGACAGGCGGAAGCTACCTAGCCAAAAACATTCAGTACTTC. Translation: CASSLVTGGSYLAKNIQYF.

A note on this clone: The junction shows a germline mismatch at one end, possibly a read error. CDR3 sequence reads: CSSSFSGVGWQYF. The CDR3 DNA sequence: TGTTCCAGCAGCTTTTCGGGGGTCGGGTGGCAGTACTTC. The chain recombines TRBV7-9 with TRBJ2-7; D is perhaps TRBD2 (6 bases). The CDR3 runs 13 residues. Germline CDR1 and CDR2: SEHNR and FQNEAQ (reference sequence).

The chain has TRBV29-1 and TRBJ2-7; 7 bases agree with TRBD2. Germline CDR1 reads SQVTM; CDR2 reads ANQGSEA. The CDR3 covers 15 residues. The V and J ends lost 4 bases and 7 bases, in that order; junction bases with no gene match: 16. Here the CDR3 reads CSVVSAGDPDGEQYF. The CDR3, as DNA: TGCAGCGTTGTAAGTGCGGGGGATCCAGATGGGGAGCAGTACTTC.

The chain joins TRBV4-1 to TRBJ1-6; TRBD1 agrees at 9 bases. CDR1 is MGHRA and CDR2 is YSYEKL in the germline V gene. The CDR3 sequence is 18 residues long. V gave up 0 bases and J gave up 9 bases; unmatched junction bases: 12. The DNA of the CDR3 is TGCGCCAGCAGCCAAGAATTTCTAAGGACAGGGGTTATTTCACCCCTCCACTTT. As protein: CASSQEFLRTGVISPLHF.

Concerning this clone itself: Additional DNA sequences in this sample encode the identical CDR3. The V and J genes are TRBV7-9 and TRBJ1-5; D remains ambiguous. This CDR3 is built from 13 residues. From germline, CDR1 is SEHNR and CDR2 FQNEAQ (reference sequence). The V gene lost 2 bases and the J gene lost 4 bases, with 6 bases spanning the gap. CDR3 sequence reads: CASSLSGNQPQHF. CDR3 DNA sequence: TGTGCCAGCAGCTTAAGCGGTAATCAGCCCCAGCATTTT.

The rearrangement joins TRBV7-9 to TRBJ1-2; D gene unclear. V gave up 1 base and J gave up 2 bases, with 11 bases separating them. Looked up from germline, CDR1 is SEHNR and CDR2 is FQNEAQ (reference sequence). The CDR3 runs 15 residues. The CDR3 nucleotides read TGTGCCAGCAGCTTAGATAGCCATATGAACTATGGCTACACCTTC. Encoded protein: CASSLDSHMNYGYTF.

V usage is TRBV5-6 and J usage is TRBJ2-2, with TRBD2 matching 8 bases. Germline loops: CDR1 SGHDT, CDR2 YYEEEE. With 0 bases clipped from V and 3 bases from J, the junction kept 4 bases outside the gene matches. This CDR3 spans 16 amino acids. CDR3 amino acids: CASSLAGGVYTGELFF. The CDR3 coding sequence is TGTGCCAGCAGCTTGGCCGGGGGGGTTTACACCGGGGAGCTGTTTTTT.

This chain connects TRBV9 to TRBJ1-1; the D is unclear. V lost 1 base, J lost 0 bases, and 13 bases lay in between. CDR3 size: 16 residues. CDR1 is SGDLS and CDR2 is YYNGEE in the germline V gene. The CDR3 DNA follows: TGTGCCAGCAGCGTAATGGCAGAGACTATGAACACTGAAGCTTTCTTT. This gives the protein CASSVMAETMNTEAFF.

The chain recombines TRBV5-1 with TRBJ1-6, with a weak D call TRBD1 (5 bases). The germline V gene encodes CDR1 SGHRS and CDR2 YFSETQ. The CDR3 has 16 residues. The V gene lost 0 bases and the J gene lost 7 bases, with 14 bases spanning the gap. DNA for the CDR3: TGCGCCAGCAGCTTGGCCACCCAGGGATTCAATTCACCCCTCCACTTT. This gives the protein CASSLATQGFNSPLHF. Supplemented by reference TRBV5-1 and TRBJ1-6, the full variable domain reads KAGVTQTPRYLIKTRGQQVTLSCSPISGHRSVSWYQQTPGQGLQFLFEYFSETQRNKGNFPGRFSGRQFSNSRSEMNVSTLELGDSALYLCASSLATQGFNSPLHFGNGTRLTVT.

The CDR3 here is CASSQQGNTEAFF. For the CDR3, the DNA is TGTGCCAGCAGTCAACAGGGGAACACTGAAGCTTTCTTT. The chain couples TRBV6-1 to TRBJ1-1, with TRBD1 as a possible D gene (6 bases). The V end was cut by 5 bases, the J end by 1 base, with 8 bases between. Germline V gives CDR1 MNHNS, CDR2 SASEGT. This CDR3 has 13 residues.

The gene calls are TRBV6-1 and TRBJ2-3, with D unclear. Trimming removed 2 bases from V and 0 bases from J, with 12 bases in between. This CDR3 contains 16 residues. Germline lookup yields CDR1 MNHNS and CDR2 SASEGT. The CDR3 here is CASSEPTSWSTDTQYF. Written as DNA, the CDR3 is TGTGCCAGCAGTGAACCTACTTCTTGGAGCACAGATACGCAGTATTTT.

The CDR3 region has the DNA TGTGCCAGCAAAGGTCCGGGGGGCCACTACAATGAGCAGTTCTTC. This gives the protein CASKGPGGHYNEQFF. V gene TRBV6-5 combines with J gene TRBJ2-1, with D tentatively TRBD2 (7 bases). CDR3 length: 15 residues. Trimming removed 7 bases at V and 3 bases at J, with 16 bases between. The germline CDR1 and CDR2 sequences are MNHEY and SVGAGI.

This chain uses TRBV7-3 with TRBJ2-1, with TRBD2 matching over 10 bases. V lost 2 bases to trimming and J lost 3 bases; unmatched junction nucleotides: 1. CDR1 SGHTA and CDR2 FQGTGA come from the germline V gene. The CDR3 is 15 amino acids. The CDR3 DNA reads TGTGCCAGCAGCTTACTAGCGGGGGACTACAATGAGCAGTTCTTC. It specifies CASSLLAGDYNEQFF.

V gene TRBV5-1 combines with J gene TRBJ2-3, with 7 bases that match TRBD2. The germline gives CDR1 SGHRS, CDR2 YFSETQ. V trimming: 6 bases; J trimming: 0 bases; junction bases outside the gene matches: 7. The CDR3 length is 15 residues. DNA for the CDR3: TGCGCCAGCAAACGAGCGGGGTACAGCACAGATACGCAGTATTTT. It is translated as CASKRAGYSTDTQYF.

This clone was seen a few times. This chain joins TRBV7-9 and TRBJ1-2, with D unresolved. V lost 4 bases, J lost 4 bases, and 4 bases lay in between. The CDR3 has 11 residues. Germline CDR1 and CDR2: SEHNR and FQNEAQ (reference sequence). The CDR3 coding sequence is TGTGCCAGCAGCTCCATCTATGGCTACACCTTC. This translates into CASSSIYGYTF.

J is TRBJ2-1 and V is TRBV7-3; TRBD2 might be the D (5 bases). CDR3 length equals 15 residues. Trimming took off 3 bases at V and 0 bases at J, with 9 bases between the two ends. The V gene's germline CDR1 is SGHTA and CDR2 FQGTGA. The CDR3 spells CASSFTGSSYNEQFF. The CDR3 DNA sequence: TGTGCCAGCAGCTTTACGGGGAGCTCCTACAATGAGCAGTTCTTC.

V and J are TRBV15 and TRBJ1-1; 11 nucleotides line up with TRBD1. The CDR3 covers 15 residues. Germline V lookup: CDR1 LNHNV, CDR2 YYDKDF (reference sequence). J gave up 3 bases and V 3 bases, and 3 bases lay outside the gene matches. CDR3 DNA sequence: TGTGCCACCAGCAGCGGGACAGGGGGGGACACTGAAGCTTTCTTT. It codes for CATSSGTGGDTEAFF.

This clone appeared once. The rearrangement uses TRBV19 and TRBJ1-2; tentatively, D is TRBD1 (5 bases). This CDR3 region has 16 residues. Germline loops: CDR1 LNHDA, CDR2 SQIVND (reference sequence). V lost 5 bases, J lost 4 bases, and 20 bases lay in between. CDR3 sequence (DNA): TGTGCCAGTAGTCTTGGCCGAAGACAGTTCGGCTATGGCTACACCTTC. Amino acids: CASSLGRRQFGYGYTF.

The V call is TRBV27, the J call TRBJ1-5; the D gene is possibly TRBD1 (6 bases). With 6 bases removed from V and 6 bases from J, the gap between germline ends came to 15 bases. From germline, CDR1 is MNHEY and CDR2 SMNVEV (reference sequence). The CDR3 length is 14 residues. The CDR3 protein is CASSLGGAGQPQHF. As DNA, the CDR3 is TGTGCCAGCAGCTTGGGGGGGGCAGGTCAGCCCCAGCATTTT.